These 10 T cell receptor beta chains were all obtained from the same sample, sequenced in a study of blood T cells in healthy people across ages. A J-beta primer mix and a sample-barcoded 5' primer were used in a second PCR of roughly 6 to 11 cycles. TCRdb reanalysed the 5' RACE reads using MiXCR and keeps one entry per CDR3 protein. The profile shows around 790,000 distinct CDR3 sequences, under 45% of them singletons. Sequenced: blood. These TCRs come from a man between 60 and 75 years old in good health.

This clonotype has just a few counts. The chain is built from TRBV4-3 and TRBJ2-2, with D unresolved. This CDR3 is built from 18 residues. V was shortened by 0 bases and J by 0 bases, with 14 bases between the two germline ends. Per the germline V gene, CDR1 is LGHNA and CDR2 is YSLEER. The CDR3 DNA follows: TGCGCCAGCAGCCAAGATTGGTTCGGCGGAGCGAACACCGGGGAGCTGTTTTTT. Translating gives CASSQDWFGGANTGELFF.

The chain uses TRBV6-6 and TRBJ1-2; D might be TRBD1 (6 bases). The CDR3 extends over 17 amino acids. Trimming removed 8 bases at V and 4 bases at J, with 26 bases between. From germline, CDR1 is MNHNY and CDR2 SVGAGI (reference sequence). Written as DNA, the CDR3 is TGTGCCAGCTTTCCGAGCAGTACGGGGGCGGGGAGCTATGGCTACACCTTC. It translates to CASFPSSTGAGSYGYTF.

The sample holds a few counts of this clonotype. V gene TRBV7-9 combines with J gene TRBJ2-5, with a possible D match to TRBD1 (6 bases). From germline, CDR1 is SEHNR and CDR2 FQNEAQ (reference sequence). Trimming left V 4 bases short and J 0 bases short, with 12 bases between. The CDR3 contains 15 residues. The chain's CDR3 is CASSSAQGDQETQYF. The CDR3 nucleotides are TGTGCCAGCAGCTCCGCACAGGGAGACCAAGAGACCCAGTACTTC.

The chain joins TRBV3-1 to TRBJ2-7; D may be TRBD1 (6 bases). The CDR3 runs to 16 residues. Germline V lookup: CDR1 LGHDT, CDR2 YNNKEL (reference sequence). The germline V and J ends were trimmed by 0 bases and 2 bases, with 14 bases remaining between them. In DNA, the CDR3 is TGTGCCAGCAGCCAAGATCGACAGGCGCGGACCTACGAGCAGTACTTC. Translation: CASSQDRQARTYEQYF.

V usage is TRBV14 and J usage is TRBJ2-2, with D uncertain. This CDR3 comprises 17 residues. V lost 0 bases and J 3 bases, leaving 14 bases between the germline ends. Germline V CDR1 and CDR2: SGHDN, FVKESK. The CDR3 DNA sequence: TGTGCCAGCAGCCAAGATACTAAGAGACTCCACACCGGGGAGCTGTTTTTT. It translates to CASSQDTKRLHTGELFF.

The V call is TRBV20-1, the J call TRBJ2-1; TRBD1 agrees at 7 bases. Matching the DNA end better, TRBJ2-7 makes the J call doubtful. Germline assignment: CDR1 DFQATT and CDR2 SNEGSKA (reference sequence). The CDR3 contains 14 residues. CDR3 nucleotide sequence: TGCAGTGCTAGGCACACAGGGGCCTACAATGAGCAGTACTTC. It specifies CSARHTGAYNEQYF.

This chain links TRBV12-3 or TRBV12-4 with TRBJ1-1; D is ambiguous. The CDR3 is 11 residues long. Trimming cost V 4 bases and J 4 bases, with 4 bases left between them. This chain's CDR3 is CASSSLTEAFF. DNA of the CDR3: TGTGCCAGCAGTTCTCTCACTGAAGCTTTCTTT.

The rearrangement links TRBV6-1 to TRBJ1-2; 7 bases fit TRBD1. This CDR3 comprises 16 residues. The junction had 15 bases not matched to a gene; V was cut back by 7 bases and J by 4 bases. Germline CDR1 is MNHNS and CDR2 is SASEGT. This CDR3 is CASNQQDRARFYGYTF. The CDR3 nucleotides are TGTGCCAGCAACCAACAAGACAGGGCGCGGTTCTATGGCTACACCTTC.

This clonotype was seen at least ten times. This chain links TRBV4-1 with TRBJ2-3; 9 bases map to TRBD2. The length of the CDR3 is 16 residues. V was pared by 3 bases and J by 2 bases, with 6 bases of the junction left unmatched. Germline values: CDR1 MGHRA, CDR2 YSYEKL. In DNA form, the CDR3 reads TGCGCCAGCAGCCAGAGTAGCGGGGGACCCACAGATACGCAGTATTTT. It specifies CASSQSSGGPTDTQYF.

The chain couples TRBV3-1 to TRBJ2-3, with D perhaps TRBD1 or TRBD2 (7 bases each). The V and J ends lost 3 bases and 2 bases respectively, with 12 bases between them. Germline V gives CDR1 LGHDT, CDR2 YNNKEL (reference sequence). The CDR3 runs to 15 residues. The CDR3 region is CASSQGGTATDTQYF. The CDR3 DNA sequence: TGTGCCAGCAGCCAGGGGGGGACAGCCACAGATACGCAGTATTTT.